The entry below describes one T cell receptor beta chain. Its cognate antigen is unknown. This record comes from a study of spatial heterogeneity in lung cancer. The overall study: Donors were 72 untreated early-stage non-small cell lung cancer patients.

The time point: blood at routine non-recurrence follow-up after resection. Whole RNA from tumor, nontumor lung or frozen PBMC was sequenced unsorted. The study, taken as a whole, reports: At tumor resection, ubiquitous expanded TCRs were detected in blood more often than later.

Every cDNA TCR molecule received its own unique molecular identifier. Each CDR3 protein gets one entry after TCRdb re-called the 5' RACE reads with MiXCR. The repertoire consists of under 150,000 distinct CDR3 sequences, with less than 15% occurring once and the leading ten covering around 16%. V was shortened by 5 bases and J by 0 bases, with 11 bases between the two germline ends. The CDR3 has 15 residues. CDR1 and CDR2 from the germline V gene are SGHTA and FQGNSA. The V gene is TRBV7-2, the J gene TRBJ1-3, with a weak D call TRBD1 (6 bases). Sequencing used PBMCs, obtained at follow-up. The source of this sequence is a male donor with early-stage non-small cell lung cancer. The CDR3 is CASSRGTSSGNTIYF. CDR3 coding DNA: TGTGCCAGCAGCCGCGGGACATCCTCTGGAAACACCATATATTTT.